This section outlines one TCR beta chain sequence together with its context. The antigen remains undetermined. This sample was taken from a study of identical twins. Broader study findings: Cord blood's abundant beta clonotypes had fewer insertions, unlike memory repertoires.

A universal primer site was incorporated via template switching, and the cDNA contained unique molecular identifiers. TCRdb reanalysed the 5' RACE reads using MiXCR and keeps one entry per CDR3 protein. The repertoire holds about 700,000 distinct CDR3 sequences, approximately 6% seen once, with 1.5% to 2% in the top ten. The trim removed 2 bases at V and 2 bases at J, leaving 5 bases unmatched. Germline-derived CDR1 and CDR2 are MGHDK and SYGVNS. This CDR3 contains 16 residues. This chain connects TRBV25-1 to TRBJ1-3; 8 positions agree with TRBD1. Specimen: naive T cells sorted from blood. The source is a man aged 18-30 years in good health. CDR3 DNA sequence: TGTGCCAGCAGTGAACCAACGGACAGGGCTGGAAACACCATATATTTT. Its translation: CASSEPTDRAGNTIYF.